This entry features one T cell receptor (beta chain) sequence. Its cognate antigen is unknown. This sample is part of a study of human T cells and chemical hapten exposure. Whole-study results and caveats: With alopecia, donors may have immune responses unlike healthy people's.

As for time point: patch test 2, 6 weeks after DPC sensitization. Treatment: therapeutic diphenylcyclopropenone sensitization with weekly scalp DPC. TCRdb itself ran the RACE reads through MiXCR, one entry per CDR3 protein. Seen here are about 140,000 distinct CDR3 sequences, over 9.5% observed once, and the top ten hold 1.1% to 1.5%. The CDR3 has 13 amino acids. Germline V gives CDR1 GTSNPN, CDR2 SVGIG (reference sequence). With 5 bases removed from V and 1 base from J, the gap between germline ends came to 11 bases. The sequencing used whole blood, collected in connection with sensitization to the hapten diphenylcyclopropenone (DPC). The chain links TRBV30 to TRBJ1-1; the D is unclear. The sequence was obtained from a woman aged 45-65 years with alopecia areata. Some clones in this sample may be carry-over from other donors' samples. The CDR3 here is CAWQTDTNTEAFF. The CDR3 DNA sequence: TGTGCCTGGCAGACTGATACGAACACTGAAGCTTTCTTT.